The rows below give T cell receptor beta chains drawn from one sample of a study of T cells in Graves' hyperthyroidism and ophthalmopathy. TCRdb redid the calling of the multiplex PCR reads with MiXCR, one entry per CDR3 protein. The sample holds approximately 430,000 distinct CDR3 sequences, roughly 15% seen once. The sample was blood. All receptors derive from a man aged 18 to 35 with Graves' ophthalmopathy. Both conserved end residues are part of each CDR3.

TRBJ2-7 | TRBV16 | CASSQSWTPYEQYF
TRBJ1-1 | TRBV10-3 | CAISGAGYENTEAFF
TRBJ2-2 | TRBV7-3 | CASSNPDARTGELFF
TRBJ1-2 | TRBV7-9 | CASSPVWTGPYGYTF
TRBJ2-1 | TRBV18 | CASSANRGPYNEQFF
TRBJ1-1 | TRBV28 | CASSLSGTGREAFF
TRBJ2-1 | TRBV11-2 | CASSLERGSYNEQFF
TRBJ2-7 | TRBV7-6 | CASSSNNRAEQYF
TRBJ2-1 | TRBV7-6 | CASGLAGYNEQFF
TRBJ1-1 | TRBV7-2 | CASSLRLPRQGPTEAFF
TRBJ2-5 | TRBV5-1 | CASSVGNRRSMQETQYF
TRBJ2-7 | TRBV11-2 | CASSFAGTSGVQYF
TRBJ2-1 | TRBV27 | CASSFDGPVFEQFF
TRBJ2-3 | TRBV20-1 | CSAVGLAETDTQYF
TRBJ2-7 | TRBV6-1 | CASSSGTGRYEQYF
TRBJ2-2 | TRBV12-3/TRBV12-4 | CASSLGAAGGLTGELFF